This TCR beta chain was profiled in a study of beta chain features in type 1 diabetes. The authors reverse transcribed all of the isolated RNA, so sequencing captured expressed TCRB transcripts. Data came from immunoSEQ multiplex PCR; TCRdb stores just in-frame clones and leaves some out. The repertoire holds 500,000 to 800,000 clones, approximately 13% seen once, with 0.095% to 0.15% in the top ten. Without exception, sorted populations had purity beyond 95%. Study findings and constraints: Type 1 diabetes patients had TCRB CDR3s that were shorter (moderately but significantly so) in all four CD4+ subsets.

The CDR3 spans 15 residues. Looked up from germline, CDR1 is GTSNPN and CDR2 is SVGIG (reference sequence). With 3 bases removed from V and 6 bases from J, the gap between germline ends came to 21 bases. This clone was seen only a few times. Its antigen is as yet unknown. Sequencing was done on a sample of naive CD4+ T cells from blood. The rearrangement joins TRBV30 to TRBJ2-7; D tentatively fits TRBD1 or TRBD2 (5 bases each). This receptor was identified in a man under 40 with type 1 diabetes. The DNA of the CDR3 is TGTGCCTGGAGAGCTATGGGACGACCGGTTTCCGAGCAGTACTTC. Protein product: CAWRAMGRPVSEQYF.